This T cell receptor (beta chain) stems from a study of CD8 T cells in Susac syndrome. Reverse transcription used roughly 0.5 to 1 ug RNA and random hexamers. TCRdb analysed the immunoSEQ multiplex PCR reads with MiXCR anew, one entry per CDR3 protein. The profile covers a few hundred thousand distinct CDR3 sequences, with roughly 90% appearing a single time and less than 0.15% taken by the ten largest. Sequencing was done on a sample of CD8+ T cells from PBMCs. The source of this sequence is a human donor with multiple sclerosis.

The CDR3 is CASGPPETQYF. The DNA of the CDR3 is TGTGCCAGCGGGCCCCCCGAGACCCAGTACTTC. The chain combines TRBV11-2 with TRBJ2-5, with D uncertain. CDR3 length: 11 amino acids. Germline CDR1 and CDR2: SGHAT and FQNNGV. The V gene lost 8 bases and the J gene lost 5 bases, with 9 bases spanning the gap. Based on the CDR3 plus reference TRBV11-2 and TRBJ2-5, the full variable domain is EAGVAQSPRYKIIEKRQSVAFWCNPISGHATLYWYQQILGQGPKLLIQFQNNGVVDDSQLPKDRFSAERLKGVDSTLKIQPAKLEDSAVYLCASGPPETQYFGPGTRLLVL.